This entry features one T cell receptor beta chain sequence. Its target is not known. The CDR3 is 11 amino acids. Germline CDR1 reads KGHSH; CDR2 reads LQKENI. V trimming: 4 bases; J trimming: 9 bases; junction bases outside the gene matches: 0. These data are taken from a study of T cell responses to AZD1222 COVID-19 vaccine. Regarding the study as a whole: It should be noted that donors were predominantly white British and more often female, and clonal diversity was possibly underestimated.

The method was immunoSEQ multiplex PCR; TCRdb's version includes in-frame clones alone and lacks a portion of them. The profile shows more than 110,000 clones, 88% of them singletons. The chain joins TRBV18 to TRBJ2-1, with 7 bases matching TRBD2. Sequenced material: peripheral blood, taken 28 days after the second AZD1222 dose. The clonotype was recovered from an adult who received the AZD1222 COVID-19 vaccine. The CDR3 loop is CASSREGEQFF. The DNA for the CDR3 is TGTGCCAGCTCACGGGAGGGTGAGCAGTTCTTC.